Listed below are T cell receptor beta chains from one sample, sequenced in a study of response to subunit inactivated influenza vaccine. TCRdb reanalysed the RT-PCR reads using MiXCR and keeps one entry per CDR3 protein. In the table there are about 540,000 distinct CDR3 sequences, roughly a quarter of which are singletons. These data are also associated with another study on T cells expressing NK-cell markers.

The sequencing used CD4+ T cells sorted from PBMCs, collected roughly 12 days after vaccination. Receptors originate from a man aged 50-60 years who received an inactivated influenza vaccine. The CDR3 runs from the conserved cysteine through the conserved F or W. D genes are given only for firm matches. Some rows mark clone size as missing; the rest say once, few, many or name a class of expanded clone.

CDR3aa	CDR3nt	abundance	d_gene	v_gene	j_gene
CASSQDRGSEQFF	TGCGCCAGCAGCCAAGATAGGGGATCTGAGCAGTTCTTC	few	-	TRBV4-3	TRBJ2-1
CASSPNSAQETQYF	TGCGCCAGCAGCCCCAATAGCGCCCAAGAGACCCAGTACTTC	-	-	TRBV5-1	TRBJ2-5
CASRPEGLADTQYF	TGTGCCAGCAGACCGGAGGGCCTTGCAGATACGCAGTATTTT	-	-	TRBV6-1	TRBJ2-3
CASSSPRTGNTGELFF	TGTGCCAGCAGCTCGCCTCGGACAGGGAACACCGGGGAGCTGTTTTTT	-	TRBD1	TRBV7-2	TRBJ2-2
CASSLFQAEETQYF	TGTGCCAGCAGCTTGTTTCAGGCCGAAGAGACCCAGTACTTC	-	-	TRBV5-6	TRBJ2-5
CASSLADRGGNTEAFF	TGTGCCAGCAGTTTAGCCGACAGGGGTGGTAACACTGAAGCTTTCTTT	-	TRBD1	TRBV12-3/TRBV12-4	TRBJ1-1
CSARNPRELQGGTNTEAFF	TGCAGTGCTAGAAACCCTCGGGAGTTACAGGGGGGAACGAACACTGAAGCTTTCTTT	-	TRBD1	TRBV20-1	TRBJ1-1
CSASQTNTGELFF	TGCAGTGCTAGCCAGACGAACACCGGGGAGCTGTTTTTT	few	-	TRBV20-1	TRBJ2-2
CASRLTGRPEAFF	TGTGCCAGCAGATTGACAGGGAGGCCTGAAGCTTTCTTT	-	TRBD1	TRBV7-2	TRBJ1-1
CASSLGPGETQYF	TGTGCCAGCAGCTTAGGACCCGGGGAGACCCAGTACTTC	many	-	TRBV7-2	TRBJ2-5
CASSLALTSGMGETQYF	TGTGCCAGCAGCTTAGCACTGACTAGCGGGATGGGGGAGACCCAGTACTTC	few	TRBD2	TRBV7-8	TRBJ2-5
CSARVSLGQNTEAFF	TGCAGTGCTAGAGTCAGTTTGGGACAGAACACTGAAGCTTTCTTT	few	-	TRBV20-1	TRBJ1-1
CSSRKGLAGYNEQFF	TGTTCCAGCAGGAAGGGACTAGCGGGCTACAATGAGCAGTTCTTC	-	TRBD2	TRBV7-9	TRBJ2-1
CASTISSWWEETQYF	TGTGCCAGCACCATATCTTCCTGGTGGGAAGAGACCCAGTACTTC	few	-	TRBV7-8	TRBJ2-5
CSAMRGSRYIQYF	TGCAGTGCTATGCGCGGGAGCAGATACATTCAGTACTTC	-	TRBD2	TRBV20-1	TRBJ2-4
CATVSRAGYEQYF	TGTGCCACCGTGAGTCGGGCGGGATACGAGCAGTACTTC	-	-	TRBV9	TRBJ2-7
CDSSLAPRGPRNSYNEQFF	TGTGACAGCAGCTTAGCGCCCAGGGGGCCCCGGAACTCCTACAATGAGCAGTTCTTC	-	TRBD1	TRBV7-8	TRBJ2-1
CASSHGDRGLKNIQYF	TGCGCCAGCAGCCATGGGGACAGGGGGCTGAAAAACATTCAGTACTTC	few	TRBD1	TRBV5-1	TRBJ2-4
CASSHLGTGSRDEQFF	TGTGCCAGCAGCCACCTCGGGACAGGGAGTAGGGATGAGCAGTTCTTC	few	TRBD1	TRBV14	TRBJ2-1
CSARDGSKMNTEAFF	TGCAGTGCTAGAGATGGGAGCAAGATGAACACTGAAGCTTTCTTT	few	-	TRBV20-1	TRBJ1-1
CASAGTPSYEQYF	TGTGCCAGTGCCGGGACACCGTCCTACGAGCAGTACTTC	few	-	TRBV27	TRBJ2-7
CASSLGTSWNTDTQYF	TGTGCCAGCAGCTTAGGGACTAGTTGGAACACAGATACGCAGTATTTT	many	TRBD2	TRBV7-2	TRBJ2-3
CASSLPGQGRQFRVSIYGYTF	TGTGCCAGCAGTCTTCCGGGACAGGGGAGACAATTTCGGGTGTCTATCTATGGCTACACCTTC	-	TRBD1	TRBV6-2/TRBV6-3	TRBJ1-2
CASRKQGGEAFF	TGTGCCAGCAGAAAACAGGGGGGCGAAGCTTTCTTT	-	TRBD1	TRBV7-2	TRBJ1-1
CASSVDPGLAGSIAYNEQFF	TGCGCCAGCAGTGTGGATCCGGGACTAGCCGGATCTATCGCCTACAATGAGCAGTTCTTC	few	TRBD2	TRBV5-1	TRBJ2-1
CASSSRGLRGRSGNTIYF	TGTGCCAGCAGTTCCCGGGGCTTGCGGGGTCGATCAGGAAACACCATATATTTT	-	-	TRBV6-5	TRBJ1-3
CAWSYQGSSGNTIYF	TGTGCCTGGAGTTACCAGGGGAGCTCTGGAAACACCATATATTTT	few	-	TRBV30	TRBJ1-3
CASSTIGSGELFF	TGTGCCAGCAGTACGATTGGAAGCGGGGAGCTGTTTTTT	many	-	TRBV12-3/TRBV12-4	TRBJ2-2
CASSEGRVAVEQYF	TGTGCCAGCAGCGAAGGTAGAGTAGCCGTAGAGCAGTACTTC	few	-	TRBV7-2	TRBJ2-7
CASQEGPAKNIQYF	TGTGCCAGTCAGGAGGGTCCAGCCAAAAACATTCAGTACTTC	few	-	TRBV28	TRBJ2-4
CASSARAGANFNEQFF	TGTGCCAGCAGCGCACGAGCGGGAGCGAATTTCAATGAGCAGTTCTTC	-	TRBD2	TRBV9	TRBJ2-1
CSVTVNTGELFF	TGCAGCGTCACAGTGAACACCGGGGAGCTGTTTTTT	-	-	TRBV29-1	TRBJ2-2
CASGGTANNYGYTF	TGTGCCAGCGGGGGGACAGCCAATAACTATGGCTACACCTTC	-	TRBD1	TRBV5-6	TRBJ1-2
CASSFQTGTYEQYF	TGTGCCAGCAGCTTCCAGACAGGGACCTACGAGCAGTACTTC	few	TRBD1	TRBV7-9	TRBJ2-7
CASSLASPINEQIF	TGCGCCAGCAGCTTGGCCAGTCCGATAAATGAGCAGATCTTC	-	-	TRBV5-1	TRBJ2-1
CSARVPGSNTGELFF	TGCAGTGCTAGAGTACCGGGGTCGAACACCGGGGAGCTGTTTTTT	once	-	TRBV20-1	TRBJ2-2
CASSINRVYEQYF	TGTGCCAGCAGTATAAACAGGGTCTACGAGCAGTACTTC	-	-	TRBV28	TRBJ2-7
CSASGSGGAPETQYF	TGCAGTGCTAGTGGGAGCGGGGGGGCCCCCGAGACCCAGTACTTC	-	TRBD2	TRBV20-1	TRBJ2-5
CSAPPAGGNYEQYF	TGCAGTGCCCCGCCCGCCGGGGGAAACTACGAGCAGTACTTC	-	-	TRBV20-1	TRBJ2-7
CSVMRANVLTF	TGCAGCGTTATGAGGGCCAACGTCCTGACTTTC	few	-	TRBV29-1	TRBJ2-6
CASSLATSGAQETQYF	TGTGCCAGCAGCTTAGCCACTAGCGGAGCCCAAGAGACCCAGTACTTC	-	TRBD2	TRBV11-2	TRBJ2-5
CASSLALTTYEQYF	TGTGCCAGCAGTTTAGCGCTGACGACCTACGAGCAGTACTTC	-	-	TRBV12-3/TRBV12-4	TRBJ2-7
CAWSVGDRGVGYEQYF	TGTGCCTGGAGTGTGGGGGACAGGGGGGTCGGCTACGAGCAGTACTTC	few	TRBD1	TRBV30	TRBJ2-7
CASSWGRGSNTQYF	TGTGCCAGCAGTTGGGGGCGCGGGAGTAATACGCAGTATTTT	-	-	TRBV6-2/TRBV6-3	TRBJ2-3
CASSPSGDRGWGQYF	TGCGCCAGCAGCCCTTCCGGCGACAGGGGTTGGGGCCAGTACTTC	-	TRBD1	TRBV5-1	TRBJ2-5
CASSLFGAVTLNTGELFF	TGTGCCAGCAGCCTTTTTGGGGCGGTGACACTAAACACCGGGGAGCTGTTTTTT	few	-	TRBV5-6	TRBJ2-2
CASSQGDRGLNTEAFF	TGTGCCAGCAGCCAAGGGGACAGGGGGCTCAACACTGAAGCTTTCTTT	-	TRBD1	TRBV4-2	TRBJ1-1
CASRDDGKQETQYF	TGTGCCAGCAGGGATGACGGGAAACAAGAGACCCAGTACTTC	-	-	TRBV6-2/TRBV6-3	TRBJ2-5
CASSPSRQGGEKLFF	TGTGCCAGCAGTCCCTCTCGACAGGGGGGAGAAAAACTGTTTTTT	few	TRBD1	TRBV6-1	TRBJ1-4
CSVAGTGAYQTQYF	TGCAGCGTTGCCGGGACAGGGGCATACCAGACCCAGTACTTC	-	TRBD1	TRBV29-1	TRBJ2-5
CASSSRQSSVRGTQYF	TGTGCCAGCAGCTCAAGACAGTCCTCCGTACGGGGGACCCAGTACTTC	few	-	TRBV7-2	TRBJ2-5
CATSTGPTGELFF	TGTGCCACATCGACAGGCCCCACCGGGGAGCTGTTTTTT	few	-	TRBV10-3	TRBJ2-2
CASSPSALPRDYGYTF	TGTGCCAGCTCACCCAGCGCCCTTCCCAGGGACTATGGCTACACCTTC	-	-	TRBV18	TRBJ1-2
CASSQVPGTGSPLHF	TGCGCCAGCAGCCAAGTCCCCGGGACAGGCTCACCCCTCCACTTT	-	TRBD1	TRBV4-1	TRBJ1-6
CSVEIYRDAYEQYF	TGCAGCGTTGAGATTTATAGGGACGCCTACGAGCAGTACTTC	-	-	TRBV29-1	TRBJ2-7
CASSPEWEQFF	TGTGCCAGCAGCCCTGAGTGGGAGCAGTTCTTC	-	-	TRBV7-2	TRBJ2-1
CSARGRAGVYEQYF	TGCAGTGCTAGAGGGCGAGCGGGAGTCTACGAGCAGTACTTC	few	TRBD2	TRBV20-1	TRBJ2-7
CASSLSILASYNEQFF	TGTGCCAGCAGTTTATCGATACTAGCGAGTTACAATGAGCAGTTCTTC	-	TRBD2	TRBV27	TRBJ2-1